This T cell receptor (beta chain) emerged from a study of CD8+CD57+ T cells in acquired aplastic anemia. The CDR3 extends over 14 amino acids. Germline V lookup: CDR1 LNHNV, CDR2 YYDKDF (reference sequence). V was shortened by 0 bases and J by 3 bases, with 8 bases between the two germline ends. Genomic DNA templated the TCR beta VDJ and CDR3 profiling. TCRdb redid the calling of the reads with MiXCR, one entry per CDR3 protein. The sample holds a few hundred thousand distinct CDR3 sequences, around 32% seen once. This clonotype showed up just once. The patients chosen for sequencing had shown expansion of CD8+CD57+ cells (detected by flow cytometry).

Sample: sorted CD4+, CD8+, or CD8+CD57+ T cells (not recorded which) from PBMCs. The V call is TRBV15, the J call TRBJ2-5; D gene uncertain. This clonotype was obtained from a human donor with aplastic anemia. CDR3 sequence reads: CATSRDNGEETQYF. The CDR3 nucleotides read TGTGCCACCAGCAGAGATAATGGGGAAGAGACCCAGTACTTC. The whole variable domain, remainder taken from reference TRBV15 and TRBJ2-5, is DAMVIQNPRYQVTQFGKPVTLSCSQTLNHNVMYWYQQKSSQAPKLLFHYYDKDFNNEADTPDNFQSRRPNTSFCFLDIRSPGLGDTAMYLCATSRDNGEETQYFGPGTRLLVL.